One sample yielded the 9 T cell receptor beta chains listed below, sequenced in a study of shared clonotypes between healthy human individuals. Only CD45RO-negative cells positively selected for CCR7 counted as naive CD8 cells, so terminally differentiated effector memory CD45RA+ cells were excluded. Clones were sequenced by immunoSEQ multiplex PCR, and TCRdb holds only the in-frame ones, with some missing. The table lists under 1 million clones, 80% to 95% of them singletons. The sample comprised naive CD8+ T cells sorted from blood. The receptors were sampled from a man aged 30 to 45 in good health.

The rearrangement links TRBV29-1 to TRBJ1-1; TRBD1 aligns across 7 bases. CDR3 length: 16 residues. CDR1 and CDR2 (germline): SQVTM, ANQGSEA. J gave up 3 bases and V 0 bases, and 10 bases lay outside the gene matches. Here the CDR3 reads CSVEDRRTGLHTEAFF. The DNA of the CDR3 is TGCAGCGTTGAAGATCGGAGGACAGGCCTACACACTGAAGCTTTCTTT.

The genes are TRBV11-3 and TRBJ1-3, with D uncertain. V lost 3 bases and J 3 bases, leaving 6 bases between the germline ends. The germline V gene encodes CDR1 SGHNT and CDR2 YENEEA. The CDR3 contains 13 residues. This CDR3 is CASSFGFGNTIYF. In nucleotides, the CDR3 is TGTGCCAGCAGCTTCGGGTTTGGAAACACCATATATTTT.

The rearrangement links TRBV28 to TRBJ2-7; 9 positions match TRBD1. This CDR3 contains 16 residues. The germline V gene encodes CDR1 MDHEN and CDR2 SYDVKM. Trimming removed 4 bases from V and 4 bases from J; junction bases left unmatched: 11. The CDR3 bases are TGTGCCAGCAGTTCGGGGCTGGGACAGGGAGAGTACGAGCAGTACTTC. Protein: CASSSGLGQGEYEQYF. The whole variable domain, remainder taken from reference TRBV28 and TRBJ2-7, is DVKVTQSSRYLVKRTGEKVFLECVQDMDHENMFWYRQDPGLGLRLIYFSYDVKMKEKGDIPEGYSVSREKKERFSLILESASTNQTSMYLCASSSGLGQGEYEQYFGPGTRLTVT.

The DNA of the CDR3 is TGTGCCAGCAGCCAATCCACAGGGCTGGAGACCCAGTACTTC. It specifies CASSQSTGLETQYF. V usage is TRBV14 and J usage is TRBJ2-5; a weak D match, TRBD1 (6 bases). V lost 2 bases, J lost 5 bases, and 12 bases lay in between. The length of the CDR3 is 14 residues. Germline V lookup: CDR1 SGHDN, CDR2 FVKESK.

This rearrangement joins TRBV30 to TRBJ2-1, with unresolved D. The CDR3 covers 13 residues. V gave up 5 bases and J gave up 7 bases, with 15 bases separating them. CDR1 and CDR2 (germline): GTSNPN, SVGIG (reference sequence). The CDR3 nucleotides read TGTGCCTGGGCCCGAAGCTGGGAAAATGAGCAGTTCTTC. This codes for CAWARSWENEQFF.

This chain links TRBV5-1 with TRBJ2-5; TRBD2 aligns across 8 bases. V lost 1 base to trimming and J lost 4 bases; unmatched junction nucleotides: 6. The CDR3 runs to 15 residues. Germline V lookup: CDR1 SGHRS, CDR2 YFSETQ. DNA for the CDR3: TGCGCCAGCAGCTTGATGGGCCTAGCGGGAGAGACCCAGTACTTC. It codes for CASSLMGLAGETQYF.

This clone was seen just once. This chain uses TRBV7-6 with TRBJ2-2; D possibly corresponds to TRBD1 (6 bases). Germline V lookup: CDR1 SGHVS, CDR2 FNYEAQ. Between the trimmed V and J ends, which lost 5 bases and 0 bases, there was a span of 13 bases. This CDR3 comprises 16 residues. The CDR3, as DNA: TGTGCCAGCAGCACACCGGGACATTCGAACACCGGGGAGCTGTTTTTT. Encoded protein: CASSTPGHSNTGELFF.

V and J are TRBV5-4 and TRBJ2-5; TRBD1 agrees at 7 bases. This CDR3 comprises 15 residues. The junction had 11 bases not matched to a gene; V was cut back by 4 bases and J by 5 bases. Per the germline V gene, CDR1 is SGHNT and CDR2 is YYREEE (reference sequence). The CDR3 DNA reads as TGTGCCAGCAGCACAAGACAGGGAACAGAGGAGACCCAGTACTTC. This gives the protein CASSTRQGTEETQYF.

In regard to this clone: Other nucleotide sequences from this sample produce the same CDR3. The V and J genes are TRBV27 and TRBJ2-6; no reliable D call. Germline-derived CDR1 and CDR2 are MNHEY and SMNVEV (reference sequence). V lost 3 bases to trimming and J lost 3 bases, with 3 bases between them. The CDR3 covers 13 residues. The CDR3 is CASSLYGANVLTF. In DNA, the CDR3 is TGTGCCAGCAGTTTGTATGGGGCCAACGTCCTGACTTTC.